Only a few counts were recorded for the clone carrying this T cell receptor (beta chain). Its specificity is unknown. V was trimmed by 4 bases and J by 1 base, leaving 10 bases between them. The CDR3 loop spans 14 amino acids. Germline V gene sequence: CDR1 SQVTM, CDR2 ANQGSEA. These data originate in a study of cytotoxic CD8 clonotypes in ibrutinib-treated CLL. Study-wide context: Samples had a mean of approximately 260,000 productive templates and 85,000 to 100,000 productive rearrangements. Findings and caveats of the study: With treatment, public clonotypes, which were uncommon, either contracted or remained stable.

Clones were read by immunoSEQ multiplex PCR, and TCRdb kept only the in-frame ones, dropping some. The sample lists approximately 350,000 clones; over 60% were seen once. This specimen was PBMCs, taken after 36 months of ibrutinib treatment. The TCR originated in a human donor with chronic lymphocytic leukemia. This chain connects TRBV29-1 to TRBJ2-2; no definite D call. The CDR3 bases are TGCAGCGTTGCGGGCATGGAGAACACCGGGGAGCTGTTTTTT. It codes for CSVAGMENTGELFF.